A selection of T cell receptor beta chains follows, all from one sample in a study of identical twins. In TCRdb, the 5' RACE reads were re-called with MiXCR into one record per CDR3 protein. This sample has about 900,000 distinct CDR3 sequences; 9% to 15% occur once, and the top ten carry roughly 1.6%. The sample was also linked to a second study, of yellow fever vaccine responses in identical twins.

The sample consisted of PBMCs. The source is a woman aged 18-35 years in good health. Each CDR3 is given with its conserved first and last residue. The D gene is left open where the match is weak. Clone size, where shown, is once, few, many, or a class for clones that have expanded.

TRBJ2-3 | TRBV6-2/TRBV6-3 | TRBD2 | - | CASSYSRGLAGDTQYF | TGTGCCAGCAGTTACTCTAGGGGACTAGCAGGAGATACGCAGTATTTT
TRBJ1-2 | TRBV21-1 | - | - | CASIKTADGYTF | TGTGCCAGCATAAAAACGGCGGATGGCTACACCTTC
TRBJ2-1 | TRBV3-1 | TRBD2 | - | CASSLPGLAGGKQFF | TGTGCCAGCAGCCTCCCGGGACTAGCGGGAGGGAAGCAGTTCTTC
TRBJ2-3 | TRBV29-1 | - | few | CSVEGARTDTQYF | TGCAGCGTTGAAGGGGCCCGCACAGATACGCAGTATTTT
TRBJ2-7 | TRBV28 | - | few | CASSDSSTVTYEQYF | TGTGCCAGCAGCGACAGTTCAACAGTGACTTACGAGCAGTACTTC
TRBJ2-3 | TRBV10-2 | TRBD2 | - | CATTGTSSRDTQYF | TGCGCCACCACCGGGACTAGCAGTAGAGATACGCAGTATTTT
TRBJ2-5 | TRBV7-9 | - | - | CASSRLAGQETQYF | TGTGCCAGCAGCCGATTGGCGGGACAAGAGACCCAGTACTTC
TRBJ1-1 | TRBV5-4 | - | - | CASSLDEAGATEAFF | TGTGCCAGCAGCTTGGATGAGGCCGGGGCCACTGAAGCTTTCTTT
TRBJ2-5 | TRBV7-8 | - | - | CASSSGGAFETQYF | TGTGCCAGCAGCTCAGGGGGGGCCTTCGAGACCCAGTACTTC
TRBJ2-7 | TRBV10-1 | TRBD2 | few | CASSLPGLVEEYEQYF | TGCGCCAGCAGCCTGCCGGGACTAGTAGAGGAGTACGAGCAGTACTTC
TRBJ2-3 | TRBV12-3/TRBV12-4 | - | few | CACSLPPDTQYF | TGTGCCTGTTCCCTCCCCCCAGATACGCAGTATTTT
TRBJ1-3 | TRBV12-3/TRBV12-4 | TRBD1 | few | CASRKDRAYGNTIYF | TGTGCCAGCAGGAAAGACAGGGCTTATGGAAACACCATATATTTT
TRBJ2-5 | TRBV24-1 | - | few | CATSEPGLTQETQYF | TGTGCCACCAGTGAACCGGGTCTAACCCAAGAGACCCAGTACTTC
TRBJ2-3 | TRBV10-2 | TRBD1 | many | CASSDLGTVDLTDTQYF | TGCGCCAGCAGTGACCTCGGGACAGTTGATTTAACAGATACGCAGTATTTT
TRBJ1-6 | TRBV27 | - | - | CASSFLKSGRNSPLHF | TGTGCCAGCAGTTTTTTGAAATCAGGACGTAATTCACCCCTCCACTTT
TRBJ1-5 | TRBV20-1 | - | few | CSALRVNNQPQHF | TGCAGTGCCCTCAGGGTGAACAATCAGCCCCAGCATTTT
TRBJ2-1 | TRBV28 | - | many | CASSFEGNEQFF | TGTGCCAGCAGTTTTGAGGGGAATGAGCAGTTCTTC
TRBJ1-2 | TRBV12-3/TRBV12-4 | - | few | CASSLEGKNYGYTF | TGTGCCAGCAGTTTAGAGGGGAAAAACTATGGCTACACCTTC
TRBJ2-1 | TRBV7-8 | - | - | CASSLAGKLSSYNEQFF | TGTGCCAGCAGCTTAGCGGGAAAATTAAGCTCCTACAATGAGCAGTTCTTC
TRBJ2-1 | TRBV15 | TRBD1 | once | CATSRGQGPFF | TGTGCCACCAGCCGCGGACAGGGGCCGTTCTTC
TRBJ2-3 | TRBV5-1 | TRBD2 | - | CASIKGLAGSTDTQYF | TGCGCCAGCATCAAGGGACTAGCGGGGAGCACAGATACGCAGTATTTT
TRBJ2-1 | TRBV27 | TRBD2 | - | CASSLFPSGNNEQFF | TGTGCCAGCAGTTTATTTCCTAGCGGGAACAATGAGCAGTTCTTC
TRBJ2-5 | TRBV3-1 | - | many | CASSQDAASNRMYF | TGTGCCAGCAGCCAAGATGCCGCGTCCAACCGTATGTACTTC
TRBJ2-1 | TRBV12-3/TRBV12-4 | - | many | CASSHRRDTMLYNEQFF | TGTGCCAGCAGTCACCGCCGGGACACCATGCTCTACAATGAGCAGTTCTTC
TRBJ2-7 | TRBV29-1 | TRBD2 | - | CSVLSGSDYEQYF | TGCAGCGTTCTCAGCGGGAGTGACTACGAGCAGTACTTC
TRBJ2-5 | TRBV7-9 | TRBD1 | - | CASSLDGQEETQYF | TGTGCCAGCAGCTTAGATGGACAGGAAGAGACCCAGTACTTC
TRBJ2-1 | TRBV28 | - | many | CASSFRLGQGMNEQFF | TGTGCCAGCAGTTTTCGCCTGGGGCAGGGGATGAATGAGCAGTTCTTC
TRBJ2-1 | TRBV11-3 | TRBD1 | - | CASSRPGQGNEQFF | TGTGCCAGCAGTCGGCCGGGACAGGGCAATGAGCAGTTCTTC
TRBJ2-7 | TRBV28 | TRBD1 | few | CASREAGGIYEQYF | TGTGCTAGCAGAGAGGCAGGGGGCATATACGAGCAGTACTTC
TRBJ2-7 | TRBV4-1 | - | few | CASSQVVSQKGLYEQYF | TGCGCCAGCAGCCAAGTGGTATCCCAAAAGGGCCTCTACGAGCAGTACTTC
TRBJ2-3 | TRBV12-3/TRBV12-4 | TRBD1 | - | CASVTDRDGTDTQYF | TGTGCCAGCGTCACCGACAGGGACGGCACAGATACGCAGTATTTT
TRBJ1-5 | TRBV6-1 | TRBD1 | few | CASSARDRGGSQPQHF | TGTGCCAGCAGCGCCCGGGACAGGGGAGGAAGTCAGCCCCAGCATTTT
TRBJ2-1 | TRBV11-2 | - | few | CASSTSPSYRSSYNEQFF | TGTGCCAGCAGCACCAGCCCCTCATACCGGAGCTCCTACAATGAGCAGTTCTTC
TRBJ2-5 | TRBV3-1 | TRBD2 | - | CASSQTWASGGLQETQYF | TGTGCCAGCAGCCAAACATGGGCTAGCGGGGGCCTCCAAGAGACCCAGTACTTC
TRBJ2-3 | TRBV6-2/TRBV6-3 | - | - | CASSYTHRTDTQYF | TGTGCCAGCAGTTACACTCATCGGACAGATACGCAGTATTTT
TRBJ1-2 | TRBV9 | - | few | CASSVGDSRYGYTF | TGTGCCAGCAGCGTAGGGGACTCCCGCTATGGCTACACCTTC
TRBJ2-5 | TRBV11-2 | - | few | CASRYRVWETQYF | TGTGCCAGCAGATACAGGGTTTGGGAGACCCAGTACTTC
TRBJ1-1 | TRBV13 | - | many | CASRDSTGIQNTEAFF | TGTGCCAGCAGGGATTCTACAGGGATTCAGAACACTGAAGCTTTCTTT